Below, 25 T cell receptor beta chains from the same sample are listed, as sequenced in a study of blood T cells in healthy people across ages (dated by TCRdb to between 2015 and 2016). The receptor library was made with 5' RACE. The reads were generated on an Illumina HiSeq 2500. A second PCR of roughly 7 to 11 cycles was performed with a sample-barcoded 5' primer and a J-beta primer mix. The public sequencing data were trimmed at Q25 with fastp and processed into clonotypes with MiXCR by TCRdb, which kept only in-frame beta chains. A single entry per CDR3 protein holds the most common genes and DNA from its merged rows. Recorded for this sample are about 1.4 million distinct CDR3 sequences; 45% to 70% of them occurred a single time. The ten largest clones add up to roughly 6.3% of the sample. The specimen sequenced was blood. The receptors here all came from a man aged 18 to 30 in good health.

The DNA for the CDR3 is TGTGCCAGCGCGGACCAGAAAACTAACAATGAGCAGTTCTTC. Protein product: CASADQKTNNEQFF. The chain carries TRBV2 and TRBJ2-1; D call uncertain. The CDR3 has 14 residues. V was cut by 8 bases and J by 5 bases, with 16 bases left in between. Germline assignment: CDR1 SNHLY and CDR2 FYNNEI.

The chain joins TRBV7-9 to TRBJ1-1; perhaps TRBD1 as D (6 bases). CDR3 length: 12 residues. V was trimmed by 2 bases and J by 10 bases, leaving 11 bases between them. Germline loops: CDR1 SEHNR, CDR2 FQNEAQ (reference sequence). Here the CDR3 reads CASSLTGIGAFF. The DNA of the CDR3 is TGTGCCAGCAGCTTAACAGGGATCGGAGCTTTCTTT.

The chain links TRBV7-2 to TRBJ2-5, with TRBD2 identical over 13 bases. With 1 base clipped from V and 4 bases from J, the junction kept 12 bases outside the gene matches. The CDR3 is made up of 19 amino acids. Germline loops: CDR1 SGHTA, CDR2 FQGNSA. The CDR3 bases are TGTGCCAGCAGCTTAGACCCTCCTCCGGGACTAGCGGGATCAGAGACCCAGTACTTC. Protein: CASSLDPPPGLAGSETQYF.

The chain carries TRBV29-1 and TRBJ2-7, with D uncertain. CDR1 is SQVTM and CDR2 is ANQGSEA in the germline V gene. The V end was cut by 4 bases, the J end by 0 bases, with 10 bases between. This CDR3 comprises 13 residues. The CDR3 nucleotides read TGCAGCGTTGTACAAAGCGACTCCTACGAGCAGTACTTC. This encodes CSVVQSDSYEQYF.

Turning to this clonotype: The junction shows a germline mismatch at one end, possibly a read error. The chain couples TRBV4-1 to TRBJ2-1; 11 bases match TRBD2. Germline CDR1 reads MGHRA; CDR2 reads YSYEKL. The CDR3 is 19 residues long. CDR3 nucleotide sequence: TGCGCCAGCAGCCAAGGGGGGACTAGCGGACCCAGCTCCTGCAATGAGCAGTTCTTC. Protein sequence: CASSQGGTSGPSSCNEQFF.

V is TRBV27 and J is TRBJ2-7, with 9 bases aligning to TRBD2. This CDR3 comprises 16 residues. Germline V gives CDR1 MNHEY, CDR2 SMNVEV (reference sequence). Trimming removed 3 bases from V and 2 bases from J; junction bases left unmatched: 8. Here the CDR3 DNA reads TGTGCCAGCAGTTTGCGGGGGGGTAGCCCCCCCTACGAGCAGTACTTC. Translated: CASSLRGGSPPYEQYF.

This chain connects TRBV20-1 to TRBJ1-6, with TRBD1 as a possible D gene (6 bases). This CDR3 spans 16 amino acids. The V and J ends lost 6 bases and 8 bases respectively, with 23 bases between them. Per germline, CDR1 DFQATT and CDR2 SNEGSKA (reference sequence). CDR3 in amino acids: CSAPSPPQGRDSPLHF. The CDR3 nucleotides read TGCAGTGCGCCATCCCCTCCACAGGGAAGGGATTCACCCCTCCACTTT.

The table lists this clonotype with a count of one. This chain joins TRBV4-1 and TRBJ2-2; TRBD1 or TRBD2 may be the D gene (7 bases each). Germline V gene sequence: CDR1 MGHRA, CDR2 YSYEKL. V lost 0 bases and J 8 bases, leaving 16 bases between the germline ends. The CDR3 length is 16 residues. Written as DNA, the CDR3 is TGCGCCAGCAGCCAAGAAGGGGGCGGGAGTTTGGGGGAGCTGTTTTTT. Protein sequence: CASSQEGGGSLGELFF.

This clonotype was seen more than once but under ten times. As DNA, the CDR3 is TGTGCCAGCAGCCAAAGACAGTCCTATAATTCACCCCTCCACTTT. Translation: CASSQRQSYNSPLHF. The chain is built from TRBV13 and TRBJ1-6; D is possibly TRBD1 (5 bases). Germline V gene lookup returns CDR1 PRHDT and CDR2 FYEKMQ (reference sequence). The CDR3 covers 15 residues. V was cut by 5 bases and J by 1 base, with 9 bases left in between.

This clonotype was recorded a few times. The rearrangement links TRBV20-1 to TRBJ2-5; D not certain. The germline V and J ends were trimmed by 6 bases and 7 bases, with 18 bases remaining between them. There are 13 residues in the CDR3. Germline-derived CDR1 and CDR2 are DFQATT and SNEGSKA (reference sequence). This chain's CDR3 is CSAPTDSVRTQYF. In DNA, the CDR3 is TGCAGTGCGCCGACTGACTCTGTTAGGACCCAGTACTTC.

The chain combines TRBV7-9 with TRBJ1-1; D is unresolved. The CDR3 extends over 12 amino acids. Germline CDR1 and CDR2: SEHNR and FQNEAQ (reference sequence). Trimming cost V 5 bases and J 11 bases, with 15 bases left between them. CDR3 residues: CASSPPGSWAFF. The CDR3 region has the DNA TGTGCCAGCAGCCCTCCCGGGTCCTGGGCTTTCTTT.

This clonotype appeared many times. DNA for the CDR3: TGTGCCAGCAGTGAGGCGGCAGGGCCCTACGAGCAGTACTTC. It yields the protein CASSEAAGPYEQYF. The chain employs TRBV25-1 and TRBJ2-7; possible D gene TRBD1, 5 bases. Germline V gives CDR1 MGHDK, CDR2 SYGVNS. V was shortened by 3 bases and J by 2 bases, with 11 bases between the two germline ends. The CDR3 extends over 14 amino acids.

CDR3 residues: CSARDNWGDRGGRSDEQYF. The CDR3 region has the DNA TGCAGTGCTAGAGATAATTGGGGCGATCGGGGCGGGAGGAGCGACGAGCAGTACTTC. V gene TRBV20-1 combines with J gene TRBJ2-7; 8 bases map to TRBD2. From germline, CDR1 is DFQATT and CDR2 SNEGSKA (reference sequence). V gave up 0 bases and J gave up 5 bases; unmatched junction bases: 21. This CDR3 contains 19 residues.

The chain couples TRBV27 to TRBJ2-3, with D possibly called TRBD1 or TRBD2 (5 bases each). The germline V and J ends were trimmed by 2 bases and 6 bases, with 15 bases remaining between them. This CDR3 region has 15 residues. In germline, CDR1 is MNHEY, CDR2 SMNVEV (reference sequence). In DNA, the CDR3 is TGTGCCAGCAGTTTAGGAATTGGGGGTGAGGATACGCAGTATTTT. As protein: CASSLGIGGEDTQYF.

The chain's CDR3 is CASSQEMPYEQYF. CDR3 in DNA: TGTGCCAGCAGCCAAGAAATGCCCTACGAGCAGTACTTC. The gene calls are TRBV3-1 and TRBJ2-7; D is unclear. V was clipped by 0 bases and J by 2 bases, with 5 bases between them. The length of the CDR3 is 13 residues. CDR1 is LGHDT and CDR2 is YNNKEL in the germline V gene (reference sequence).

This sequence joins TRBV4-1 and TRBJ1-5, with 7 bases fitting TRBD1. The germline CDR1 and CDR2 sequences are MGHRA and YSYEKL. The CDR3 contains 14 residues. The V gene end was trimmed by 4 bases and the J gene end by 7 bases; junction bases not matched to a gene: 7. The CDR3 region has the DNA TGCGCCAGCAGCCTCGACAGGGCTGGGCAGCCCCAGCATTTT. Its translation: CASSLDRAGQPQHF.

The chain employs TRBV28 and TRBJ2-7; weak D call: TRBD1 (6 bases). Germline V CDR1 and CDR2: MDHEN, SYDVKM. The CDR3 runs to 14 residues. The V end lost 2 bases, the J end lost 3 bases, and 11 bases lay between the germline ends. CDR3 nucleotide sequence: TGTGCCAGCAGTTTAACTAGGACAGACTACGAGCAGTACTTC. Its translation is CASSLTRTDYEQYF.

This clonotype occurred a few times. The chain recombines TRBV6-6 with TRBJ2-3; weak D call: TRBD2 (6 bases). V lost 5 bases, J lost 0 bases, and 15 bases lay in between. The CDR3 runs 16 residues. Germline V gene sequence: CDR1 MNHNY, CDR2 SVGAGI (reference sequence). This chain's CDR3 is CASSGGGHTSTDTQYF. The CDR3 DNA reads TGTGCCAGCAGTGGGGGAGGACATACTAGCACAGATACGCAGTATTTT.

The CDR3 is CASSVTDSGANVLTF. CDR3 coding DNA: TGTGCCAGCAGTGTAACGGACTCTGGGGCCAACGTCCTGACTTTC. The rearrangement links TRBV6-6 to TRBJ2-6; the D is unclear. The germline CDR1 and CDR2 sequences are MNHNY and SVGAGI (reference sequence). The CDR3 spans 15 residues. Trimming removed 5 bases from V and 0 bases from J, with 8 bases in between.

The chain links TRBV27 to TRBJ1-5; D gene uncertain. Between the trimmed V and J ends, which lost 3 bases and 7 bases, there was a span of 10 bases. Germline lookup yields CDR1 MNHEY and CDR2 SMNVEV (reference sequence). There are 13 residues in the CDR3. The CDR3 region is CASSFSPRQPQHF. The CDR3, as DNA: TGTGCCAGCAGTTTTTCACCCAGGCAGCCCCAGCATTTT.

The chain carries TRBV7-9 and TRBJ2-2; 9 bases fit TRBD1. Per the germline V gene, CDR1 is SEHNR and CDR2 is FQNEAQ (reference sequence). V trimming: 3 bases; J trimming: 8 bases; junction bases outside the gene matches: 10. The CDR3 covers 16 residues. The CDR3 nucleotides read TGTGCCAGCAGCTTCGATCCGGGACAGGGAAGGGGGGAGCTGTTTTTT. It codes for CASSFDPGQGRGELFF.

The rearrangement joins TRBV20-1 to TRBJ2-7; 8 bases fit TRBD2. Germline CDR1 is DFQATT and CDR2 is SNEGSKA (reference sequence). CDR3 length: 14 amino acids. J lost 0 bases, V lost 1 base, and 2 bases had no gene match. CDR3 in amino acids: CSARGLASSYEQYF. CDR3 nucleotide sequence: TGCAGTGCTAGAGGACTAGCGAGCTCCTACGAGCAGTACTTC.

The table lists this clonotype with a few counts. V usage is TRBV6-5 and J usage is TRBJ1-2; TRBD1 might be the D (5 bases). V was shortened by 2 bases and J by 6 bases, with 10 bases between the two germline ends. The CDR3 has 13 amino acids. Germline V CDR1 and CDR2: MNHEY, SVGAGI. Here the CDR3 DNA reads TGTGCCAGCAGTTACGGGACTTTGGATGGCTACACCTTC. Translation: CASSYGTLDGYTF.

This clonotype occurred a few times. The gene calls are TRBV7-9 and TRBJ2-2, with no clear D. The germline gives CDR1 SEHNR, CDR2 FQNEAQ (reference sequence). CDR3 length: 11 residues. Trimming stripped 6 bases from V and 4 bases from J, with 3 bases between. CDR3 residues: CASRFTGELFF. Here the CDR3 DNA reads TGTGCCAGCAGGTTCACCGGGGAGCTGTTTTTT.

This rearrangement joins TRBV5-1 to TRBJ1-2; 8 bases line up with TRBD1. The V and J ends lost 0 bases and 4 bases, in that order; junction bases with no gene match: 11. Germline V gene lookup returns CDR1 SGHRS and CDR2 YFSETQ. This CDR3 is 17 amino acids long. The CDR3 reads CASSLGDTGTGTYGYTF. CDR3 DNA sequence: TGCGCCAGCAGCTTGGGGGACACCGGGACAGGAACCTATGGCTACACCTTC.